This T cell receptor (beta chain) was observed in a study of CD8 T cells in Susac syndrome. The wider study: Blood was drawn from Susac syndrome patients while they were therapy-naive, on corticosteroids, or on intravenous immunoglobulin alone.

The CD8+ and CD4+ T cells were negatively isolated, with the TEMRA cells enriched by FACS. It was with random hexamers that roughly 0.5 to 1 ug RNA was reverse transcribed. TCRdb recomputed calls from the immunoSEQ multiplex PCR reads with MiXCR, one row per CDR3 protein. Of 75,000 to 80,000 distinct CDR3 sequences listed, roughly 94% are singletons. As regards this clonotype: Its antigen remains unidentified.

J lost 0 bases, V lost 2 bases, and 5 bases had no gene match. Germline V gives CDR1 SGHAT, CDR2 FQNNGV. This CDR3 region has 16 residues. Broader study findings: It was acknowledged in the study that the number of individuals who were included in its TCR sequencing and HLA analysis was relatively small.

The chain is built from TRBV11-2 and TRBJ2-3; TRBD1 aligns across 7 bases. Sequencing input: CD8+ T cells from PBMCs. This sequence was found in a human donor with Susac syndrome. This chain's CDR3 is CASSLWGTESTDTQYF. For the CDR3, the DNA is TGTGCCAGCAGCTTATGGGGGACAGAGAGCACAGATACGCAGTATTTT.